This T cell receptor beta chain was obtained from a study of blood T cell repertoires in COVID-19 (dated by TCRdb to the early 2020s). The study in broad terms: Collaborator samples came from the United States, Italy and Spain and covered acute and convalescent phases of COVID-19. The prospective study material was composed of cDNA or gDNA derived from T cells, B-cell-depleted T cells, or PBMCs. The dataset comprised deeply sampled blood TCRbeta repertoires from subjects exposed to, actively infected with, or recovered from COVID-19. The repertoires were released in a freely available public database intended as a resource for research on the immune response to SARS-CoV-2. The samples were drawn from the first 160 participants of the ongoing ImmuneRACE study and from roughly 1,300 subjects provided by 6 global collaborators. The sample metadata nearly always contained a de-identified subject ID, COVID-19 status, age in years and sex. HLA class I and class II types, where available, came from metadata supplied by the sample provider rather than from assay-based typing. The full study reports these points: How much clinical and demographic metadata was included differed by source and by participant, and the metadata was provided uncurated.

To note about this clone: Its antigen target is currently unknown. No base quality information exists; no much larger clone differs at one position.

Participants in the prospective study were enrolled through a virtual design, were aged roughly 18 to 100 years, and lived in some 24 United States geographic areas. To assign participants to cohorts, the prospective study relied on clinical history that participants themselves reported in a screening survey and a study questionnaire. In the prospective study, mobile phlebotomists collected whole blood, serum and a nasopharyngeal or oropharyngeal swab from each participant. Prospective study participants could optionally give additional blood draws and questionnaires over an approximately 2-month period. Prospective study blood samples were shipped either frozen or at room temperature before DNA extraction. TCRbeta CDR3 regions were amplified from genomic DNA by means of the immunoSEQ Assay, a bias-controlled multiplex PCR. In the authors' own workflow: The number of nucleated cells in each sample was estimated from the amplification of reference gene primers within the assay. Sequence reads were collapsed and filtered to measure the absolute abundance of every unique TCRbeta CDR3 rearrangement. Productive Simpson clonality was computed per sample as the square root of Simpson's diversity index over productive rearrangements. Imported from immuneACCESS, the table was reduced by TCRdb to in-frame sequences with V and J called. These copies leave out some clones; in studies compared against another copy, an unresolved V gene accounts for under half, and the cause of the remainder is not known. The D gene and trimming were derived from the DNA, and the V and J assignments and clone size from that table. Across this sample there are some 200,000 clones, with 86% seen only once. The ten largest clones represent over 3% of the sample.

CDR1 and CDR2 (SNHLY, FYNNEI) derive from the germline V gene. V is shortened by 1 base, J by 3 bases, and the region joining them spans 6 bases. The CDR3 spans 14 residues, from the cysteine through the phenylalanine. Left in the record is the CDR3 DNA by itself, 42 bases read in frame from the first base. The sequenced sample consisted of PBMCs or T cells enriched from blood (not recorded which). The chain couples TRBV2 to TRBJ2-2, with no reliable assignment of the D segment. The origin of this receptor is a woman aged 40 to 49 with acute COVID-19. The CDR3 region reads CASSEVLHTGELFF. The nucleotide sequence reads TGTGCCAGCAGTGAAGTACTCCACACCGGGGAGCTGTTTTTT. When the CDR3 is completed using the reference TRBV2 and TRBJ2-2 genes on either side, the full variable domain is EPEVTQTPSHQVTQMGQEVILRCVPISNHLYFYWYRQILGQKVEFLVSFYNNEISEKSEIFDDQFSVERPDGSNFTLKIRSTKLEDSAMYFCASSEVLHTGELFFGEGSRLTVL.